The rows below give T cell receptor beta chains drawn from one sample of a study of T cell changes during pregnancy in multiple sclerosis. Here immunoSEQ multiplex PCR was the method, and the copy in TCRdb shows in-frame clones only, minus some. The table records tens of thousands of clones, around nine tenths of them present only once. Sequences were derived from peripheral blood, sampled in the first trimester of pregnancy. The source of these receptors is a female donor in good health, enrolled as a control in a pregnancy study. Each CDR3 is given with its conserved first and last residue. A D gene is named only where the DNA matches it firmly.

>TRBD2|TRBV7-2
CASSFFGRSGGLTDTQYF
>.|TRBV21-1
CASSTERESGFTDTQYF
>.|TRBV5-4
CASSFRGGDGYTF
>.|TRBV4-1
CASSSHQTGLNTEAFF
>.|TRBV11-1
CASSFSRGAAFF
>.|TRBV7-2
CASSLYIQEFIQYF
>.|TRBV30
CAWSATSPHDYEQYF
>.|TRBV28
CASSSSTSRRETQYF
>.|TRBV14
CASSQAGGGAGSPLHF
>TRBD2|TRBV4-3
CASSWTSGRSYEQYF
>TRBD1|TRBV9
CASGDRTEYNSPLHF
>TRBD2|TRBV7-9
CASRSLSSGSGREQFF
>TRBD2|TRBV30
CAWSGLAGGPYNEQFF
>.|TRBV11-3
CASPAVKQFF
>.|TRBV30
CAWSPGTSEQYF
>TRBD1|TRBV18
CASSQGAIDYGYTF
>TRBD2|TRBV28
CASTRLAGLSSGANVLTF
>TRBD1|TRBV4-3
CASSQDRARTEAFF
>.|TRBV6-5
CASSYSAANTGELFF
>TRBD1|TRBV9
CASSASGTGEPDTQYF
>TRBD2|TRBV5-4
CASSRGLAEETQYF
>.|TRBV13
CASSLAVSSGNTIYF
>TRBD2|TRBV11-2
CASSLVAGVSTDTQYF
>TRBD1|TRBV6-5
CASSYGQAGANVLTF
>TRBD1|TRBV18
CASSSTGAYNEQFF
>TRBD1|TRBV30
CAWSEMQGEWYEQYF
>.|TRBV7-8
CASSLVQNEQYF
>.|TRBV28
CASYSGTYNEQFF
>.|TRBV28
CASSFYVNTGELFF
>.|TRBV5-6
CASSTAGPSYNEQFF
>TRBD1|TRBV11-2
CASSLGIGTGEFQYF
>TRBD1|TRBV18
CASSRPGTGSYEQYF
>TRBD1|TRBV5-1
CASSLEGQPYTEAFF
>TRBD2|TRBV7-8
CASSLYTGGGYEQYF
>.|TRBV5-5
CASSLAGGRYQPQHF
>.|TRBV6-6
CASGGNSVTDTQYF